This passage covers 15 T cell receptor beta chains from one sample sequenced in a study of T cell repertoires in cytomegalovirus infection. Antigen specificity for these receptors is unknown. TCRdb analysed the reads with MiXCR anew, one entry per CDR3 protein. The sample contains about 220,000 distinct CDR3 sequences, 35% to 40% of which appear only once. Here the sequenced sample was CD8+ T cells from cultured PBMCs, taken from culture after CMV antigen stimulation. The receptors come from a human donor in good health (CMV status not recorded). Some clones in this sample may be carry-over from other donors' samples.

The chain links TRBV7-4 to TRBJ1-1; D unclear. Germline V gene sequence: CDR1 SGHVT, CDR2 SQSDAQ. The CDR3 sequence is 12 residues long. Trimming removed 4 bases at V and 13 bases at J, with 16 bases between. The CDR3 reads CASSSGGTVDFF. CDR3 DNA sequence: TGTGCCAGCAGCTCTGGTGGCACTGTAGATTTCTTT. Variable domain in full (rest from reference TRBV7-4 and TRBJ1-1): GAGVSQSPRYKVAKRGRDVALRCDSISGHVTLYWYRQTLGQGSEVLTYSQSDAQRDKSGRPSGRFSAERPERSVSTLKIQRTEQGDSAVYLCASSSGGTVDFFGQGTRLTVV.

This rearrangement joins TRBV27 to TRBJ2-2; 9 bases align to TRBD1. The CDR3 is made up of 13 amino acids. Per the germline V gene, CDR1 is MNHEY and CDR2 is SMNVEV (reference sequence). The J segment lost 6 bases and the V segment lost 9 bases, leaving 5 bases of the junction unmatched. In DNA, the CDR3 is TGTGCCAGTGGGGACAGGGTACCCGGGGAGCTGTTTTTT. Protein: CASGDRVPGELFF.

V and J are TRBV13 and TRBJ2-7; TRBD2 matches at 12 bases. This CDR3 has 15 amino acids. CDR1 and CDR2 (germline): PRHDT, FYEKMQ (reference sequence). V shed 3 bases, J shed 2 bases, and the junction held 2 bases outside the gene matches. In DNA, the CDR3 is TGTGCCAGCAGCTTCTCTAGCGGGGGGGCCTACGAGCAGTACTTC. It translates to CASSFSSGGAYEQYF.

This clonotype was detected only a few times. The V and J genes are TRBV7-9 and TRBJ2-1; D is unresolved. V dropped 6 bases and J dropped 4 bases, with 13 bases sitting between them. Germline V gene data show CDR1 as SEHNR and CDR2 as FQNEAQ (reference sequence). The CDR3 spans 14 residues. The CDR3 loop is CASRGKRSYNEQFF. CDR3 nucleotide sequence: TGTGCCAGCAGGGGGAAACGATCTTACAATGAGCAGTTCTTC.

This chain uses TRBV19 with TRBJ1-1, with D maybe TRBD1 (5 bases). In germline, CDR1 is LNHDA, CDR2 SQIVND (reference sequence). This CDR3 has 14 residues. The V gene lost 6 bases and the J gene lost 8 bases, with 19 bases spanning the gap. The CDR3 region is CASSPGEGNGEAFF. The CDR3 region has the DNA TGTGCCAGTAGCCCTGGGGAGGGGAACGGAGAAGCTTTCTTT.

CDR3 region: CASSVMRRANEKLFF. The DNA for the CDR3 is TGTGCCAGCAGCGTGATGAGGCGGGCTAATGAAAAACTGTTTTTT. V gene TRBV7-3 combines with J gene TRBJ1-4; D unresolved. V lost 5 bases to trimming and J lost 3 bases, with 13 bases between them. The CDR3 length is 15 residues. The germline gives CDR1 SGHTA, CDR2 FQGTGA.

The rearrangement links TRBV27 to TRBJ2-2, with D tentatively TRBD1 (5 bases). This CDR3 contains 12 residues. V lost 6 bases, J lost 6 bases, and 8 bases lay in between. The V gene's germline CDR1 is MNHEY and CDR2 SMNVEV (reference sequence). CDR3 amino acids: CASRGAPGELFF. In DNA form, the CDR3 reads TGTGCCAGCAGAGGGGCCCCCGGGGAGCTGTTTTTT.

This chain uses TRBV7-9 with TRBJ2-7; no clear D gene. The CDR3 is 13 residues long. CDR1 SEHNR and CDR2 FQNEAQ come from the germline V gene (reference sequence). V was clipped by 1 base and J by 6 bases, with 10 bases between them. The CDR3 DNA reads TGTGCCAGCAGCTTAGAAGATCAGCGCGAGCAGTACTTC. Translated: CASSLEDQREQYF.

This chain joins TRBV4-2 and TRBJ1-2; D remains ambiguous. CDR3 length equals 14 residues. Per the germline V gene, CDR1 is LGHNA and CDR2 is YNFKEQ. Between the trimmed V and J ends, which lost 0 bases and 2 bases, there was a span of 7 bases. The CDR3 spells CASSQEGTNYGYTF. As DNA, the CDR3 is TGTGCCAGCAGCCAAGAGGGTACGAACTATGGCTACACCTTC.

The table lists this clonotype with many counts. The gene calls are TRBV7-8 and TRBJ1-2, with D possibly TRBD1 on 6 matching bases. Trimming removed 5 bases from V and 4 bases from J, with 17 bases in between. The V gene's germline CDR1 is SGHVS and CDR2 FQNEAQ. This CDR3 spans 15 amino acids. The CDR3 sequence: CASSQGGTRGYGYTF. The DNA for the CDR3 is TGTGCCAGCAGCCAAGGGGGGACCCGGGGCTATGGCTACACCTTC.

This clonotype was observed a few times. The chain has TRBV7-9 and TRBJ2-7, with D unresolved. V lost 10 bases and J lost 0, with 16 bases in between. The CDR3 contains 14 residues. The germline V gene encodes CDR1 SEHNR and CDR2 FQNEAQ (reference sequence). The CDR3 sequence is CATSPSWSSYEQYF. The DNA for the CDR3 is TGTGCCACCTCTCCCTCATGGAGCTCCTACGAGCAGTACTTC.

This chain joins TRBV12-3 or TRBV12-4 and TRBJ2-7; 9 bases line up with TRBD2. V dropped 7 bases and J dropped 4; count of bases not matched to a gene: 8. The CDR3 loop spans 14 amino acids. Here the CDR3 reads CASTFSGRGYEQYF. The DNA for the CDR3 is TGTGCCAGCACTTTTAGCGGGAGAGGTTACGAGCAGTACTTC.

This clonotype occurred a few times. The rearrangement joins TRBV7-2 to TRBJ1-4, with D perhaps TRBD1 (5 bases). Trimming removed 1 base at V and 3 bases at J, with 18 bases between. Germline V lookup: CDR1 SGHTA, CDR2 FQGNSA. This CDR3 is built from 18 residues. DNA for the CDR3: TGTGCCAGCAGCTTAGAGTTAGTGGGGAGGGGCTCTAATGAAAAACTGTTTTTT. Protein product: CASSLELVGRGSNEKLFF. Full variable domain (rest looked up from reference TRBV7-2 and TRBJ1-4): GAGVSQSPSNKVTEKGKDVELRCDPISGHTALYWYRQSLGQGLEFLIYFQGNSAPDKSGLPSDRFSAERTGGSVSTLTIQRTQQEDSAVYLCASSLELVGRGSNEKLFFGSGTQLSVL.

J is TRBJ2-5 and V is TRBV28; D gene uncertain. The V gene's germline CDR1 is MDHEN and CDR2 SYDVKM. The CDR3 loop spans 14 amino acids. Trimming pared 8 bases from V and 2 bases from J, leaving 15 bases between. CDR3 protein: CASVPPGRQETQYF. The CDR3 DNA reads as TGTGCCAGCGTTCCTCCAGGACGGCAAGAGACCCAGTACTTC.

The chain employs TRBV6-1 and TRBJ1-1; D possibly corresponds to TRBD1 (6 bases). The CDR3 totals 18 residues. Trimming removed 2 bases at V and 0 bases at J, with 19 bases between. CDR1 is MNHNS and CDR2 is SASEGT in the germline V gene. CDR3 DNA: TGTGCCAGCAGTGAAAGGGGGGGGGGGTTTAAGATGAACACTGAAGCTTTCTTT. Protein product: CASSERGGGFKMNTEAFF.